The rows below give T cell receptor beta chains drawn from one sample of a study of blood T cell repertoires in COVID-19. This table comes from immunoSEQ multiplex PCR, and its TCRdb copy is limited to in-frame clones, with some not included. The table has about 230,000 clones, roughly 79% seen once; the top ten hold 7.5%. Source material: peripheral blood. Receptors originate from an elderly woman with COVID-19, enrolled during active disease. CDR3s include the opening cysteine and the closing phenylalanine or tryptophan. D genes are given only for firm matches. The size field is filled for only some rows; it gives once, few, many or a size class.

13	TRBD1	TRBJ1-2	TRBV24-1	.	TGTGCCACCAGTGATCTGACAGGGGGCGGCTACACCTTC	CATSDLTGGGYTF
12	.	TRBJ1-3	TRBV28	once	TGTGCCAGCAGGGACACGGGAAACACCATATATTTT	CASRDTGNTIYF
17	TRBD1	TRBJ1-2	TRBV5-1	.	TGCGCCAGCAGCTTGGGAGCCCCCCCGACAGGGGGGTATGGCTACACCTTC	CASSLGAPPTGGYGYTF
13	.	TRBJ1-2	TRBV19	few	TGTGCCAGTAGTACAGGGCGATTCTATGGCTACACCTTC	CASSTGRFYGYTF
15	TRBD2	TRBJ2-5	TRBV19	.	TGTGCCAGTAGTATCCAAACTAGCGGGACAGAGACCCAGTACTTC	CASSIQTSGTETQYF
15	TRBD1	TRBJ1-3	TRBV7-3	.	TGTGCCAGCAGCTCTACAGGGGGCAGGGGAAACACCATATATTTT	CASSSTGGRGNTIYF
14	.	TRBJ1-2	TRBV27	.	TGTGCCAGCAGTTTAAGGGGGGGCAGGAATGGCTACACCTTC	CASSLRGGRNGYTF
15	.	TRBJ2-1	TRBV2	.	TGTGCCAGCAGCCAAACGGAAGTGTTGACAGTTGAGCAGTTCTTC	CASSQTEVLTVEQFF
14	TRBD1	TRBJ2-7	TRBV5-4	.	TGTGCCAGCAGCTTGACAGGGGGTAAGGGCGAGCAGTACTTC	CASSLTGGKGEQYF
15	.	TRBJ1-1	TRBV7-9	once	TGTGCCAGCAGCTTAGAATGGGGGAGGGACACTGAAGCTTTCTTT	CASSLEWGRDTEAFF
15	.	TRBJ2-7	TRBV3-1/TRBV3-2	.	TGTGCCAGCAGCCAAGTCCAACCGGGGGCCTACGAGCAGTACTTC	CASSQVQPGAYEQYF
15	.	TRBJ1-1	TRBV4-1	few	TGCGCCAGCAGCCGCTTACAGGGTGCGAACACTGAAGCTTTCTTT	CASSRLQGANTEAFF
15	TRBD2	TRBJ2-7	TRBV5-4	.	TGTGCCAGCAGCTTGAGAATAGCGGGAGGCTACGAGCAGTACTTC	CASSLRIAGGYEQYF
14	.	TRBJ1-4	TRBV2	.	TGTGCCAGCAGTGAAGGTCAGGGAGGCGAAAAACTGTTTTTT	CASSEGQGGEKLFF
13	TRBD1	TRBJ2-7	TRBV15	.	TGTGCCAAACAGGGGGCAGGCCCCTACGAGCAGTACTTC	CAKQGAGPYEQYF
14	TRBD2	TRBJ2-7	TRBV7-9	once	TGTGCCAGCAGCCCCTCATTGGTAGCGGGACTGTTCCTCTTC	CASSPSLVAGLFLF
11	.	TRBJ1-1	TRBV30	few	TGTGCCTGGAGTTTTGTCTCTGAAGCTTTCTTT	CAWSFVSEAFF
16	.	TRBJ2-1	TRBV5-1	.	TGCGCCAGCAGCTCCACCCTGGGGACTCGTTACAATGAGCAGTTCTTC	CASSSTLGTRYNEQFF
14	TRBD1	TRBJ1-1	TRBV5-5	once	TGTGCCAGCAGCTTCGCAGGGGGGAACACTGAAGCTTTCTTT	CASSFAGGNTEAFF
16	TRBD2	TRBJ2-1	TRBV7-3	.	TGTGCCAGCAGCTTAAGAGCAGGGACTAACGGGAATGAGCAGTTCTTC	CASSLRAGTNGNEQFF